This T cell receptor beta chain was profiled in a study of shared clonotypes between healthy human individuals. About the research overall: The cohort had two women and a few men, ages 18 to 49.

Sequencing was performed with immunoSEQ multiplex PCR; in TCRdb, only in-frame clones are kept and a portion is missing. The table includes 2 million to 2.5 million clones, 85% to 95% detected once. Whole-study findings and limits: Naive CD4 clonotypes were shared across a few donors at 5% to 6%. Shared clonotypes across all four donors exceeded non-shared ones in generation probability. The study drew on few donors, limiting represented genetic and exposure-history diversity.

Selected positively for CCR7 and CD45RO-negative, naive CD8 cells excluded terminally differentiated effector memory CD45RA+ cells. The CDR3 runs to 14 residues. Germline V gives CDR1 MDHEN, CDR2 SYDVKM. Trimming cost V 3 bases and J 1 base, with 8 bases left between them. To note about this clone: Antigen specificity is unknown.

The receptor was derived from a man aged 18 to 29 in good health. Some clones in this sample may be carry-over from other donors' samples. The sample consisted of naive CD8+ T cells from PBMCs. The rearrangement uses TRBV28 and TRBJ2-3; D is ambiguous. The CDR3 here is CASSFAERTDTQYF. The CDR3 DNA sequence: TGTGCCAGCAGTTTTGCGGAACGCACAGATACGCAGTATTTT.